The TCR beta chain described here comes from a study of blood T cells in healthy people across ages. A second roughly 6 to 12 cycle PCR used barcoded and J-beta primers. TCRdb redid the calling of the 5' RACE reads with MiXCR, one entry per CDR3 protein. Found here are about 840,000 distinct CDR3 sequences, 25% to 30% of them singletons; the top ten hold roughly 10%. CDR3 length equals 18 residues. V gave up 7 bases and J gave up 0 bases, with 21 bases separating them. The sample also formed part of further work on T cells of mothers and their children.

This sequence joins TRBV12-3 or TRBV12-4 and TRBJ1-4; D is ambiguous. Sequencing input: blood. The sequence was collected from a woman aged 40 to 55 in good health. The CDR3 coding sequence is TGTGCCAGCACCCGCGGCACTCGAGGAACTGCAACTAATGAAAAACTGTTTTTT. Its protein is CASTRGTRGTATNEKLFF.